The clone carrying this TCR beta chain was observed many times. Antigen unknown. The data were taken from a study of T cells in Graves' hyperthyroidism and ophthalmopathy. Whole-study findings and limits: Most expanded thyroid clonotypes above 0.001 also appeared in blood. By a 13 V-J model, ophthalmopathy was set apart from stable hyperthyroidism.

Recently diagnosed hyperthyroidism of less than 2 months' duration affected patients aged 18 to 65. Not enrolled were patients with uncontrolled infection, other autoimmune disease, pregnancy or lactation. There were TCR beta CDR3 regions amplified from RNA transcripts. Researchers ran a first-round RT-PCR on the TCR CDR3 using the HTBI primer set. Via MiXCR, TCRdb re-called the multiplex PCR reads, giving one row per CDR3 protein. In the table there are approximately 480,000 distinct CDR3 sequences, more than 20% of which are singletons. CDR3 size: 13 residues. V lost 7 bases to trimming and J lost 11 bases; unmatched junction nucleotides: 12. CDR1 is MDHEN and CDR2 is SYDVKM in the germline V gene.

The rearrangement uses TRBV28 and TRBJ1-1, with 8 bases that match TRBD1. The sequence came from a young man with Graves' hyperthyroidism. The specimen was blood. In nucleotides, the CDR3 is TGTGCCAGCATTCAGACCCCGGACAGGGTGGCTTTCTTT. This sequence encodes CASIQTPDRVAFF.